The T cell receptor beta chain under discussion was sequenced for a study of T cells after yellow fever vaccination. Study results and caveats: It was the secondary response that reached its peak faster, day 5 versus 15, but it was weaker. Booster samples showed a return of most primary-vaccination clones (about 97% CD4, 80% to 90% CD8). It was a small share of clonotypes that appeared in both CD4 and CD8 compartments.

V dropped 5 bases and J dropped 8; count of bases not matched to a gene: 6. The CDR3 has 14 amino acids. Germline V gene lookup returns CDR1 SEHNR and CDR2 FQNEAQ (reference sequence). This clonotype has only a few counts. The target antigen is unknown. It was through 5'RACE template switching that TCR cDNA was made, with a universal primer site and UMIs added. TCRdb passed the 5' RACE reads through MiXCR, listing each CDR3 protein once. The sample includes hundreds of thousands of distinct CDR3 sequences, roughly a sixth of them seen just once. The receptor was derived from a man younger than 30 who received the YFV17D yellow fever vaccine. The sequencing here drew on PBMCs, taken before the yellow fever booster vaccination. This chain links TRBV7-9 with TRBJ2-1; 10 bases are a match to TRBD2. The CDR3 here is CASSRSSGGDEQFF. The CDR3 coding sequence is TGTGCCAGCAGCAGATCTAGCGGGGGTGATGAGCAGTTCTTC. Supplemented by reference TRBV7-9 and TRBJ2-1, the full variable domain reads DTGVSQNPRHKITKRGQNVTFRCDPISEHNRLYWYRQTLGQGPEFLTYFQNEAQLEKSRLLSDRFSAERPKGSFSTLEIQRTEQGDSAMYLCASSRSSGGDEQFFGPGTRLTVL.